The T cell receptor (beta chain) under discussion was sequenced for a study of blood T cell repertoires in COVID-19. As for the study in general: The study drew acute and convalescent COVID-19 samples from the United States, Italy and Spain. PBMCs, B-cell-depleted T cells, or T cells provided the cDNA or gDNA that made up the material.

In the source study's methods: How many nucleated cells were present was estimated from reference gene primer amplification. Profiled with immunoSEQ multiplex PCR; TCRdb holds only in-frame clones, not every one. That table is the source of V, J and clone size, and D and trimming were worked out from the DNA. The sample has approximately 52,000 clones, less than 95% seen once; the top ten hold 3.1%. Sequencing was performed on peripheral blood. The source is a human donor in a cohort sampled during active COVID-19.

CDR3 DNA: TGTGCCAGCTCACCATTCGGGGATCAGCCCCAGCATTTT. It is translated as CASSPFGDQPQHF. The genes are TRBV18 and TRBJ1-5, with D unresolved. The CDR3 runs 13 residues. The V gene lost 2 bases and the J gene lost 5 bases, with 7 bases spanning the gap. Germline CDR1 is KGHSH and CDR2 is LQKENI.